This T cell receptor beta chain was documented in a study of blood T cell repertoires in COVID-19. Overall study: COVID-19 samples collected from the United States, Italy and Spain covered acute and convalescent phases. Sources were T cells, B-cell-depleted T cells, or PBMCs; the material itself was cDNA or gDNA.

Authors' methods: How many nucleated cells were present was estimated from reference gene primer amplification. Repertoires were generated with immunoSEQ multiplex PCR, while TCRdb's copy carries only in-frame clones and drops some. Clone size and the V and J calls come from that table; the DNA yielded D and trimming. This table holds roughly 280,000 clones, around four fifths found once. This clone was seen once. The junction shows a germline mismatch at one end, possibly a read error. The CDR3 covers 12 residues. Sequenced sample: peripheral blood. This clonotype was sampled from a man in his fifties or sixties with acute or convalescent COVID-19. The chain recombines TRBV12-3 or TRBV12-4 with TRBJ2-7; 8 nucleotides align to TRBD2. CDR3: CASSFVSGTRDF. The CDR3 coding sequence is TGTGCCAGCAGTTTTGTGTCAGGGACTAGAGACTTC.